This entry describes one TCR beta chain. What it recognizes is unknown. The data were obtained in a study of blood T cells in healthy people across ages. Findings and caveats of the study: As age increased, TCR beta diversity per million T cells fell in a roughly linear fashion.

Trimming at V came to 3 bases and at J to 6 bases, leaving 3 bases not matched to a gene. Germline V gene sequence: CDR1 SGHTA, CDR2 FQGNSA. The CDR3 runs 15 residues. For the second PCR, which ran for 7 to 11 cycles, a sample-barcoded 5' primer and a J-beta primer mix were used. Via MiXCR, TCRdb re-called the 5' RACE reads, giving one row per CDR3 protein. In the table there are 800,000 to 950,000 distinct CDR3 sequences, 25% to 30% of which are singletons. The same specimen was also included in a second study, on T cells of mothers and their children. That publication notes: Nine systemically healthy Caucasian donors: three mothers, six children. Once extracted, all RNA went into cDNA synthesis at 1.5 ug per 15 ul.

Sequencing was performed on blood. This TCR was sampled from a woman between 35 and 50 years old in good health. V is TRBV7-2 and J is TRBJ2-1; 12 nucleotides line up with TRBD2. CDR3 residues: CASSFWTSGTNEQFF. The CDR3 nucleotides are TGTGCCAGCAGCTTTTGGACTAGCGGGACCAATGAGCAGTTCTTC. The variable domain in full, with the rest retrieved from reference TRBV7-2 and TRBJ2-1, is GAGVSQSPSNKVTEKGKDVELRCDPISGHTALYWYRQSLGQGLEFLIYFQGNSAPDKSGLPSDRFSAERTGGSVSTLTIQRTQQEDSAVYLCASSFWTSGTNEQFFGPGTRLTVL.